This T cell receptor (beta chain) was recorded in a study of Ad26.COV2.S vaccination and SARS-CoV-2 variants. Treatment here: some 20 received Ad26.COV2.S at low or high dose, single or two shots; roughly five received placebo; per-sample allocation not given. Collection of samples fell on day 63 after the first vaccine or placebo injection. Immunization relied on an Ad26 vector, which expressed Wuhan-strain SARS-CoV-2 spike. Per the germline V gene, CDR1 is SEHNR and CDR2 is FQNEAQ (reference sequence). V lost 1 base, J lost 2 bases, and 2 bases stayed unmatched. The CDR3 loop spans 15 amino acids. The repertoire was sequenced with immunoSEQ multiplex PCR; TCRdb's copy has only in-frame clones and lacks some. The sample consists of approximately 420,000 clones, about 85% of them appearing once.

The input for sequencing was peripheral blood, taken in a trial of Ad26.COV2.S vaccine versus placebo. The genes are TRBV7-9 and TRBJ2-1; 7 nucleotides line up with TRBD1. This TCR came from a person between 18 and 65 years old who received the Ad26.COV2.S COVID-19 vaccine or a placebo. The CDR3 loop reads CASSLERGPYNEQFF. The CDR3 DNA sequence: TGTGCCAGCAGCTTAGAAAGGGGGCCCTACAATGAGCAGTTCTTC.